This T cell receptor beta chain is from a study of a mutant IDH1 vaccine in newly diagnosed glioma. Study context: Eight vaccinations reached patients in weeks 1, 3, 5, 7, 11, 15, 19 and 23. Vaccination was launched 4-6 weeks after radiotherapy alone, or with temozolomide cycles. There were about 60% males and roughly 38% females among treated patients, whose mean age was approximately 44 years.

Of note for this clone: The antigen is not known.

Study results and caveats: Pseudoprogression seemingly bore no relation to changes in top peripheral T cell clonotypes.

V lost 0 bases and J lost 0, with 6 bases in between. In germline, CDR1 is SGHKS, CDR2 YYEKEE (reference sequence). This CDR3 comprises 14 residues. Clones were sequenced by immunoSEQ multiplex PCR, and TCRdb holds only the in-frame ones, with some missing. The sample lists roughly 60,000 clones; 84% were seen once. Described time point: week 11, during vaccination. Each dose of the vaccine consisted of 300 ug of mutant IDH1 20-mer peptide, with topical imiquimod. V is TRBV5-5 and J is TRBJ1-2, with D unclear. The sequence came from a man aged 25 to 40 with glioma. This specimen was PBMCs, taken from a glioma patient whose treatment included an IDH1 peptide vaccine. The DNA of the CDR3 is TGTGCCAGCAGCTTGGAGAGGACTAACTATGGCTACACCTTC. Protein sequence: CASSLERTNYGYTF.